The 20 T cell receptor beta chains given below trace back to one sample, sequenced in a study of stem cell transplantation in POMP-related autoinflammatory disease. Some clones are missing from TCRdb's copy, which holds only in-frame ones; the method was immunoSEQ multiplex PCR. The sample has over a thousand clones; about 78% are singletons. This specimen consisted of Tregs from PBMCs, obtained before stem cell transplantation. The source of these receptors is a human donor with POMP-related autoinflammation and immune dysregulation (PRAID).

The chain combines TRBV18 with TRBJ2-1, with TRBD2 matching 11 bases. Per the germline V gene, CDR1 is KGHSH and CDR2 is LQKENI. The CDR3 runs 16 residues. Trimming at V came to 3 bases and at J to 3 bases, leaving 4 bases not matched to a gene. CDR3 in amino acids: CASSPYGTSGYNEQFF. The CDR3 DNA follows: TGTGCCAGCTCACCGTACGGGACTAGCGGCTACAATGAGCAGTTCTTC.

The chain has TRBV6-1 and TRBJ2-5; 9 bases match TRBD2. V dropped 2 bases and J dropped 1; count of bases not matched to a gene: 5. The germline V gene has CDR1 MNHNS and CDR2 SASEGT. There are 16 residues in the CDR3. The CDR3, as DNA: TGTGCCAGCAGTGAAAACTGGCGGGGGGGCCAAGAGACCCAGTACTTC. Protein sequence: CASSENWRGGQETQYF.

This clone is hyperexpanded. The gene calls are TRBV4-1 and TRBJ2-7; TRBD1 agrees at 9 bases. J lost 4 bases, V lost 4 bases, and 11 bases had no gene match. The CDR3 loop spans 16 amino acids. Germline CDR1 reads MGHRA; CDR2 reads YSYEKL. CDR3 in amino acids: CASSPDSGTGTYEQYF. CDR3 DNA: TGCGCCAGCAGCCCTGATTCCGGGACAGGGACGTACGAGCAGTACTTC.

The gene calls are TRBV4-2 and TRBJ1-1; D is perhaps TRBD1 (5 bases). The CDR3 sequence is 13 residues long. V lost 3 bases and J 10 bases, leaving 15 bases between the germline ends. Looked up from germline, CDR1 is LGHNA and CDR2 is YNFKEQ. CDR3 coding DNA: TGTGCCAGCAGCCAGACGGGGCGAGTGAGAGCTTTCTTT. This encodes CASSQTGRVRAFF.

The V gene is TRBV2, the J gene TRBJ1-1; D gene unclear. The V end was cut by 8 bases, the J end by 1 base, with 11 bases between. Germline assignment: CDR1 SNHLY and CDR2 FYNNEI. The length of the CDR3 is 13 residues. This CDR3 reads CASGVGGNTEAFF. Written as DNA, the CDR3 is TGTGCCAGCGGGGTCGGCGGGAACACTGAAGCTTTCTTT. Using reference TRBV2 and TRBJ1-1 for the parts outside the CDR3, the full variable domain is EPEVTQTPSHQVTQMGQEVILRCVPISNHLYFYWYRQILGQKVEFLVSFYNNEISEKSEIFDDQFSVERPDGSNFTLKIRSTKLEDSAMYFCASGVGGNTEAFFGQGTRLTVV.

This chain connects TRBV5-1 to TRBJ1-6; 9 bases map to TRBD1. Trimming at V came to 10 bases and at J to 7 bases, leaving 3 bases not matched to a gene. The germline V gene has CDR1 SGHRS and CDR2 YFSETQ. This CDR3 contains 12 residues. CDR3 residues: CASGTGNSPLHF. The CDR3 nucleotides read TGCGCCTCCGGGACAGGGAATTCACCCCTCCACTTT.

This clone was found once. The chain carries TRBV7-8 and TRBJ2-7; D may be TRBD1 (6 bases). Germline V gene sequence: CDR1 SGHVS, CDR2 FQNEAQ. The ends were cut back, 11 bases at V and 3 bases at J, with 20 bases in the middle. CDR3 length: 14 residues. CDR3 nucleotides: TGTGCCTCCAGTCCGGACAGTCGTGACTACGAGCAGTACTTC. Translating it yields CASSPDSRDYEQYF.

The genes are TRBV27 and TRBJ1-6; maybe TRBD1 (6 bases). This CDR3 is 14 amino acids long. Trimming removed 10 bases from V and 9 bases from J, with 19 bases in between. Germline CDR1 MNHEY, CDR2 SMNVEV (reference sequence). The CDR3 DNA sequence: TGTGCCACCCTGGGGGGCTACACGTCTTCACCCCTCCACTTT. Its translation: CATLGGYTSSPLHF.

The chain links TRBV9 to TRBJ2-1, with 7 nucleotides matching TRBD2. There are 14 residues in the CDR3. J lost 6 bases, V lost 0 bases, and 3 bases had no gene match. The germline gives CDR1 SGDLS, CDR2 YYNGEE. The CDR3 spells CASSVGLAVNEQFF. CDR3 coding DNA: TGTGCCAGCAGCGTAGGACTAGCAGTCAATGAGCAGTTCTTC.

This clone was picked up one time. The V and J genes are TRBV19 and TRBJ2-1, with 8 nucleotides matching TRBD1. The CDR3 sequence is 15 residues long. Per germline, CDR1 LNHDA and CDR2 SQIVND (reference sequence). With 4 bases clipped from V and 4 bases from J, the junction kept 6 bases outside the gene matches. The CDR3 DNA is TGTGCCAGTAGTACCCGGGACAGGATGTACAATGAGCAGTTCTTC. It encodes CASSTRDRMYNEQFF.

This chain joins TRBV6-1 and TRBJ1-1, with unresolved D. CDR1 is MNHNS and CDR2 is SASEGT in the germline V gene. Trimming took 6 bases from V and 10 from J, leaving 15 bases between them. The CDR3 extends over 12 amino acids. Written as DNA, the CDR3 is TGTGCCAGCAGCCCTTTGACAAGCGGAGCTTTCTTT. This translates into CASSPLTSGAFF.

The chain combines TRBV5-8 with TRBJ1-2, with unresolved D. CDR1 SGHTS and CDR2 YDEGEE come from the germline V gene. This CDR3 spans 15 amino acids. The germline V and J ends were trimmed by 7 bases and 4 bases, with 20 bases remaining between them. CDR3 sequence reads: CASSPLVSSTYGYTF. CDR3 DNA sequence: TGTGCCAGCTCTCCCTTAGTTTCGAGTACCTATGGCTACACCTTC.

This clone has just one count. The rearrangement links TRBV27 to TRBJ1-6; perhaps TRBD1 as D (5 bases). CDR1 is MNHEY and CDR2 is SMNVEV in the germline V gene (reference sequence). V was pared by 5 bases and J by 4 bases, with 15 bases between. The CDR3 spans 16 residues. As DNA, the CDR3 is TGTGCCAGCAGTCCCTCGACAGTGTCGTATAATTCACCCCTCCACTTT. Residues: CASSPSTVSYNSPLHF.

The rearrangement joins TRBV5-1 to TRBJ2-5; 12 bases align to TRBD1. Germline V gives CDR1 SGHRS, CDR2 YFSETQ. The V gene end was trimmed by 3 bases and the J gene end by 5 bases; junction bases not matched to a gene: 8. The CDR3 contains 16 residues. CDR3 nucleotide sequence: TGCGCCAGCAGCTCCGGGGGACAGGGGGCGAGCGAGACCCAGTACTTC. Protein sequence: CASSSGGQGASETQYF.

V gene TRBV30 combines with J gene TRBJ2-2; 9 bases agree with TRBD1. Germline CDR1 and CDR2: GTSNPN and SVGIG (reference sequence). This CDR3 region has 15 residues. V was clipped by 4 bases and J by 8 bases; unmatched bases: 11. The CDR3 region is CAWNRDRVPLGELFF. The DNA of the CDR3 is TGTGCCTGGAACCGGGACAGGGTCCCCCTAGGGGAGCTGTTTTTT.

The chain joins TRBV25-1 to TRBJ1-1; TRBD1 matches at 9 bases. The CDR3 runs to 14 residues. The V and J ends lost 7 bases and 4 bases, in that order; junction bases with no gene match: 7. CDR1 is MGHDK, CDR2 SYGVNS, per germline. Here the CDR3 reads CASTRTGASTEAFF. DNA for the CDR3: TGTGCCAGCACCCGGACAGGGGCGAGCACTGAAGCTTTCTTT.

The gene calls are TRBV30 and TRBJ1-5, with 9 bases identical to TRBD1. Germline-derived CDR1 and CDR2 are GTSNPN and SVGIG (reference sequence). V trimming: 0 bases; J trimming: 7 bases; junction bases outside the gene matches: 7. The CDR3 has 15 residues. CDR3 region: CAWSVRRQGDQPQHF. For the CDR3, the DNA is TGTGCCTGGAGTGTACGGCGACAGGGGGACCAGCCCCAGCATTTT.

A few counts support this clone. The chain combines TRBV30 with TRBJ1-1; D is undetermined. The V end was cut by 6 bases, the J end by 3 bases, with 14 bases between. The CDR3 is 13 residues long. From germline, CDR1 is GTSNPN and CDR2 SVGIG (reference sequence). CDR3 nucleotide sequence: TGTGCCTGTGGGGTTATTGGGTACACTGAAGCTTTCTTT. Translating it yields CACGVIGYTEAFF.

In its sample, this clone was seen a few times. The CDR3 nucleotides are TGTGCCAGCAGTGTTAGCGGGAGGATAAACGAGCAGTACTTC. Residues: CASSVSGRINEQYF. V gene TRBV2 combines with J gene TRBJ2-7; 10 bases agree with TRBD2. Trimming removed 4 bases from V and 5 bases from J; junction bases left unmatched: 5. Germline V gene sequence: CDR1 SNHLY, CDR2 FYNNEI. This CDR3 contains 14 residues.

The chain is built from TRBV6-5 and TRBJ2-3; a possible D gene is TRBD1 (5 bases). Trimming took 5 bases from V and 3 from J, leaving 9 bases between them. Per germline, CDR1 MNHEY and CDR2 SVGAGI. The CDR3 is 13 residues long. DNA of the CDR3: TGTGCCAGCAGTGAGGCAGGGACAGATACGCAGTATTTT. Amino acid sequence: CASSEAGTDTQYF.